This TCR beta chain was identified in a study of blood T cell repertoires in COVID-19. Study-wide context: There were acute and convalescent COVID-19 samples, and they came from the United States, Italy and Spain. Nucleic acid was either cDNA or gDNA, and it came from T cells, B-cell-depleted T cells, or PBMCs.

This CDR3 comprises 14 residues. Between the trimmed V and J ends, which lost 2 bases and 2 bases, there was a span of 8 bases. The V gene's germline CDR1 is LNHNV and CDR2 YYDKDF (reference sequence). Study processing details: Amplification from reference gene primers served as the basis for estimated nucleated cell counts. Method: immunoSEQ multiplex PCR; TCRdb's copy keeps in-frame clones and lacks some. The DNA was the basis for D and trimming; V, J and clone size are from that table. The sample includes a few hundred thousand clones, roughly 82% of them seen just once. The chain combines TRBV15 with TRBJ2-3; maybe TRBD2 (5 bases). Sequencing was carried out using peripheral blood. The clonotype was recovered from a man aged 45-65 years with active or convalescent COVID-19. The CDR3 sequence: CATSRYRDTDTQYF. In DNA, the CDR3 is TGTGCCACCAGCAGATATCGGGACACAGATACGCAGTATTTT.